The present T cell receptor beta chain was sequenced within a study of blood T cells in healthy people across ages. The use of a sample-barcoded 5' primer and a J-beta primer mix characterized a second PCR of about 6 to 12 cycles. One entry per CDR3 protein results from TCRdb running MiXCR on the 5' RACE reads. The data show 650,000 to 800,000 distinct CDR3 sequences, about 50% seen once. This clonotype was counted at least ten times. The V gene lost 4 bases and the J gene lost 4 bases, with 17 bases spanning the gap. Germline V gene sequence: CDR1 SGHRS, CDR2 YFSETQ. The CDR3 extends over 15 amino acids. There were at least 5.5 micrograms of total RNA extracted from every sample.

Sequencing was done on a sample of blood. The clonotype was recovered from a woman aged 80 or over in good health. The V call is TRBV5-1, the J call TRBJ1-2; D is unclear. As DNA, the CDR3 is TGCGCCAGCAGCCGCTTCCTGGGAGATGGCTATGGCTACACCTTC. The encoded protein is CASSRFLGDGYGYTF. Combining the CDR3 with reference TRBV5-1 and TRBJ1-2 gives the whole variable domain KAGVTQTPRYLIKTRGQQVTLSCSPISGHRSVSWYQQTPGQGLQFLFEYFSETQRNKGNFPGRFSGRQFSNSRSEMNVSTLELGDSALYLCASSRFLGDGYGYTFGSGTRLTVV.